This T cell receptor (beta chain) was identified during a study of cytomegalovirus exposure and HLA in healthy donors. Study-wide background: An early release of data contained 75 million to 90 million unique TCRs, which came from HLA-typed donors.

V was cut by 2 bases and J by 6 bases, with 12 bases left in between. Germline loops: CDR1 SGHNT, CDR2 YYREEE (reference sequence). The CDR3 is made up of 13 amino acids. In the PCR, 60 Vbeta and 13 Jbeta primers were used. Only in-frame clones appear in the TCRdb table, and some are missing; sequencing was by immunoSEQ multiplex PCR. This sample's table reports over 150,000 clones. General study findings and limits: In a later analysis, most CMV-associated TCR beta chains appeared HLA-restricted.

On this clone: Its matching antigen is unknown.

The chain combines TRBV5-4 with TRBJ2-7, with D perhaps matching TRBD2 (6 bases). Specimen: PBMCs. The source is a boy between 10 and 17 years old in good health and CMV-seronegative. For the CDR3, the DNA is TGTGCCAGCAGCTTCGGAGGGCCGGGCGAGCAGTACTTC. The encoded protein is CASSFGGPGEQYF.